Below are 26 T cell receptor beta chains sequenced from a single sample in a study of cytomegalovirus exposure and HLA in healthy donors. PCR was performed using 60 Vbeta and 13 Jbeta primers. The data were produced by immunoSEQ multiplex PCR, yet TCRdb's version contains in-frame clones alone and is incomplete. The repertoire has hundreds of thousands of clones, around nine tenths of them found once; the top ten carry about 2%. The material sequenced was PBMCs. The receptors come from a woman in her late teens or twenties in good health and CMV-seronegative.

A single count supports this clone. One junction end does not reproduce the germline sequence, and a read error may be involved. The chain links TRBV5-4 to TRBJ2-7; 9 nucleotides line up with TRBD2. There are 15 residues in the CDR3. The germline V gene has CDR1 SGHNT and CDR2 YYREEE (reference sequence). The CDR3 sequence: CAISTRDVAGGEQYF. CDR3 in DNA: TGTGCCATCAGCACCCGGGACGTTGCGGGGGGGGAGCAGTACTTC. The full variable domain, its missing parts supplied by reference TRBV5-4 and TRBJ2-7, is ETGVTQSPTHLIKTRGQQVTLRCSSQSGHNTVSWYQQALGQGPQFIFQYYREEENGRGNFPPRFSGLQFPNYSSELNVNALELDDSALYLCAISTRDVAGGEQYFGPGTRLTVT.

The genes are TRBV5-4 and TRBJ2-7; 12 bases line up with TRBD2. With 0 bases clipped from V and 1 base from J, the junction kept 2 bases outside the gene matches. CDR3 length: 16 residues. Looked up from germline, CDR1 is SGHNT and CDR2 is YYREEE (reference sequence). CDR3 amino acids: CASSLGGTSGSYEQYF. CDR3 coding DNA: TGTGCCAGCAGCTTGGGGGGGACTAGCGGGTCCTACGAGCAGTACTTC.

V gene TRBV5-1 combines with J gene TRBJ2-5; D gene unclear. The CDR3 is 11 residues long. The V and J ends lost 2 bases and 5 bases respectively, with 4 bases between them. The germline V gene has CDR1 SGHRS and CDR2 YFSETQ. The CDR3 spells CASSFSETQYF. CDR3 bases: TGCGCCAGCAGCTTCTCCGAGACCCAGTACTTC. Full variable domain (outside the CDR3, taken from reference TRBV5-1 and TRBJ2-5): KAGVTQTPRYLIKTRGQQVTLSCSPISGHRSVSWYQQTPGQGLQFLFEYFSETQRNKGNFPGRFSGRQFSNSRSEMNVSTLELGDSALYLCASSFSETQYFGPGTRLLVL.

The chain links TRBV28 to TRBJ1-5; D is ambiguous. The CDR3 is 11 residues long. V lost 4 bases to trimming and J lost 11 bases, with 9 bases between them. Germline V CDR1 and CDR2: MDHEN, SYDVKM. This chain's CDR3 is CASSSSGTQHF. CDR3 DNA sequence: TGTGCCAGCAGTTCCTCCGGGACCCAGCATTTT.

Regarding this clone: One end of the junction varies from germline; a read error may be responsible. The chain recombines TRBV7-9 with TRBJ1-2; D remains ambiguous. Germline lookup yields CDR1 SEHNR and CDR2 FQNEAQ (reference sequence). This CDR3 has 14 residues. The CDR3 bases are TGTTCCAGCAGCTTAGCGTTACTAAACTATGGCTACACCTTC. Amino acids: CSSSLALLNYGYTF.

The V gene is TRBV5-1, the J gene TRBJ2-7; TRBD1 matches 7 bases. Germline loops: CDR1 SGHRS, CDR2 YFSETQ. J was trimmed by 0 bases and V by 4 bases; bases with no gene match: 7. CDR3 length: 15 amino acids. CDR3: CASSVGTVSSYEQYF. The CDR3 region has the DNA TGCGCCAGCAGCGTCGGGACAGTGAGCTCCTACGAGCAGTACTTC.

This clone has only one observation. V and J are TRBV9 and TRBJ1-2; a possible D gene is TRBD1 (6 bases). Trimming removed 3 bases from V and 1 base from J, with 19 bases in between. From germline, CDR1 is SGDLS and CDR2 YYNGEE. This CDR3 has 17 residues. The CDR3 coding sequence is TGTGCCAGCAGCGAGCCCCAGGGGTCGGCCTATAACTATGGCTACACCTTC. This encodes CASSEPQGSAYNYGYTF.

About this clone: An end of the junction does not agree with germline; a read error may underlie this. The CDR3 DNA follows: TGTGCCAGCAGCGGCGGGGGCGAGGTGAGATTT. Amino acid sequence: CASSGGGEVRF. The chain uses TRBV9 and TRBJ1-3; D possibly corresponds to TRBD1 (6 bases). CDR1 and CDR2 from the germline V gene are SGDLS and YYNGEE. The CDR3 is 11 amino acids.

This clone was observed a handful of times. V and J are TRBV5-4 and TRBJ1-1; 8 positions agree with TRBD1. Germline assignment: CDR1 SGHNT and CDR2 YYREEE (reference sequence). The trim removed 3 bases at V and 3 bases at J, leaving 7 bases unmatched. The CDR3 is 15 residues long. The DNA of the CDR3 is TGTGCCAGCAGCTGGACAGGGCTGGGGGACACTGAAGCTTTCTTT. Its translation is CASSWTGLGDTEAFF. Based on the CDR3 plus reference TRBV5-4 and TRBJ1-1, the full variable domain is ETGVTQSPTHLIKTRGQQVTLRCSSQSGHNTVSWYQQALGQGPQFIFQYYREEENGRGNFPPRFSGLQFPNYSSELNVNALELDDSALYLCASSWTGLGDTEAFFGQGTRLTVV.

The V call is TRBV5-4, the J call TRBJ1-1; TRBD1 agrees at 7 bases. V was clipped by 4 bases and J by 0 bases; unmatched bases: 6. The CDR3 covers 15 residues. Germline V lookup: CDR1 SGHNT, CDR2 YYREEE (reference sequence). The CDR3 region has the DNA TGTGCCAGCAGCCCAGGGACAGTACTGAACACTGAAGCTTTCTTT. It yields the protein CASSPGTVLNTEAFF.

The genes are TRBV9 and TRBJ2-7; 10 nucleotides align to TRBD1. Germline V gene sequence: CDR1 SGDLS, CDR2 YYNGEE. The CDR3 spans 15 residues. Trimming took 2 bases from V and 3 from J; bases not matched to a gene: 5. The CDR3 loop is CASSVGTGAIYEQYF. CDR3 nucleotide sequence: TGTGCCAGCAGCGTTGGGACAGGGGCAATCTACGAGCAGTACTTC.

A note on this clone: One end of the junction fails to match germline, which may point to a read error. This sample includes further DNA sequences coding for the same CDR3. The chain joins TRBV19 to TRBJ1-6; D unclear. Per the germline V gene, CDR1 is LNHDA and CDR2 is SQIVND (reference sequence). The CDR3 is 15 residues long. CDR3 residues: CASSIDKPYNSPLHF. The CDR3, as DNA: TGTGCCAGTAGTATAGACAAGCCCTATAATTCCCCCCTCCACTTT.

This rearrangement joins TRBV4-1 to TRBJ2-5; 10 bases fit TRBD1. The J call is in doubt because the DNA end fits TRBJ2-7 better. The CDR3 is 15 residues long. CDR1 is MGHRA and CDR2 is YSYEKL in the germline V gene. In nucleotides, the CDR3 is TGCGCCAGCAGCCCAAGGGGACAGGGGATCGACGAGCAGTACTTC. Protein sequence: CASSPRGQGIDEQYF.

Details on this clone: The junction shows a germline mismatch at one end, possibly a read error. The chain employs TRBV2 and TRBJ1-2; D not certain. Looked up from germline, CDR1 is SNHLY and CDR2 is FYNNEI. This CDR3 spans 13 amino acids. The CDR3 nucleotides read TGTGCCAGCAGGGAAGATTCCCCCCTCGGCTACACCTTC. Amino acids: CASREDSPLGYTF.

The chain carries TRBV27 and TRBJ2-1, with 10 bases that match TRBD2. The junction had 10 bases not matched to a gene; V was cut back by 6 bases and J by 2 bases. The germline V gene encodes CDR1 MNHEY and CDR2 SMNVEV (reference sequence). CDR3 size: 17 residues. The CDR3 spells CASSPGALAGAYNEQFF. Written as DNA, the CDR3 is TGTGCCAGCAGCCCTGGGGCGCTAGCGGGGGCCTACAATGAGCAGTTCTTC.

The chain couples TRBV19 to TRBJ2-2; D call uncertain. The V end was cut by 5 bases, the J end by 2 bases, with 12 bases between. This CDR3 comprises 15 residues. Per germline, CDR1 LNHDA and CDR2 SQIVND (reference sequence). The CDR3 is CASSPVESNTGELFF. The CDR3 bases are TGTGCCAGTAGTCCGGTCGAATCCAACACCGGGGAGCTGTTTTTT.

The chain joins TRBV30 to TRBJ1-2; 8 bases line up with TRBD1. CDR1 GTSNPN and CDR2 SVGIG come from the germline V gene (reference sequence). Trimming at V came to 0 bases and at J to 9 bases, leaving 12 bases not matched to a gene. The CDR3 spans 15 residues. Here the CDR3 DNA reads TGTGCCTGGAGTGTATTCCCCGGGACAGGTGGACGCTACACCTTC. Its translation is CAWSVFPGTGGRYTF.

This clone showed up just a few times. This chain joins TRBV5-5 and TRBJ2-5; D is possibly TRBD2 (5 bases). The germline V gene has CDR1 SGHKS and CDR2 YYEKEE (reference sequence). V dropped 2 bases and J dropped 1 base, with 9 bases sitting between them. The CDR3 is 14 residues long. Here the CDR3 DNA reads TGTGCCAGCAGCTTAGAAGGAGGCCAAGAGACCCAGTACTTC. This translates into CASSLEGGQETQYF.

The chain carries TRBV6-5 and TRBJ1-2, with 7 bases fitting TRBD1. This CDR3 contains 15 residues. V gave up 0 bases and J gave up 4 bases; unmatched junction bases: 5. Germline assignment: CDR1 MNHEY and CDR2 SVGAGI. CDR3: CASSYSLGQLYGYTF. CDR3 coding DNA: TGTGCCAGCAGTTACTCGTTGGGACAGCTCTATGGCTACACCTTC.

As concerns this clone: This sample includes further DNA sequences coding for the same CDR3. The gene calls are TRBV18 and TRBJ2-6; D gene ambiguous. CDR3 length: 14 residues. CDR1 and CDR2 (germline): KGHSH, LQKENI. V was clipped by 3 bases and J by 0 bases, with 3 bases between them. The chain's CDR3 is CASSPRSGANVLTF. The CDR3 DNA reads as TGTGCCAGCTCACCGCGCTCTGGGGCCAACGTCCTGACTTTC.

The J gene is TRBJ1-1, the V gene TRBV11-2, with a possible D match to TRBD1 (6 bases). Germline CDR1 reads SGHAT; CDR2 reads FQNNGV. Trimming pared 5 bases from V and 2 bases from J, leaving 15 bases between. The CDR3 spans 15 residues. As DNA, the CDR3 is TGTGCCAGCAGCCTGCAGGGACACCTAAACACTGAAGCTTTCTTT. Amino acid sequence: CASSLQGHLNTEAFF.

A word on this clone: An end of the junction differs from the germline gene, which may be a read error. The chain combines TRBV5-1 with TRBJ1-2; 9 nucleotides match TRBD1. Germline values: CDR1 SGHRS, CDR2 YFSETQ. The CDR3 is 15 amino acids. CDR3 coding DNA: TGCGCCAGCAGCTTGCGGCCCGGGACAGGGTCTAACTTCCCCTTC. Amino acid sequence: CASSLRPGTGSNFPF.

This chain uses TRBV30 with TRBJ2-2, with 7 bases that match TRBD1. CDR1 and CDR2 (germline): GTSNPN, SVGIG (reference sequence). CDR3 size: 14 residues. The trim removed 1 base at V and 1 base at J, leaving 0 bases unmatched. The CDR3: CAWSGQGNTGELFF. CDR3 DNA: TGTGCCTGGAGTGGACAGGGGAACACCGGGGAGCTGTTTTTT.

The chain has TRBV27 and TRBJ2-1, with D possibly matching TRBD2 (6 bases). The V gene's germline CDR1 is MNHEY and CDR2 SMNVEV (reference sequence). The V and J ends lost 5 bases and 7 bases respectively, with 15 bases between them. CDR3 length: 14 amino acids. Here the CDR3 DNA reads TGTGCCAGCAGTCCCGGAGGGGTTAGGAATGAGCAGTTCTTC. Translation: CASSPGGVRNEQFF.

CDR3 DNA: TGTGCCAGCTCACCCCTCCGAACCGGGACAGGGATCGAAAAACTGTTTTTT. Translating it yields CASSPLRTGTGIEKLFF. The chain links TRBV18 to TRBJ1-4, with 9 bases fitting TRBD1. This CDR3 region has 17 residues. Germline CDR1 KGHSH, CDR2 LQKENI. Trimming removed 3 bases from V and 8 bases from J; junction bases left unmatched: 13.

This chain connects TRBV5-1 to TRBJ1-1, with D uncertain. The V gene lost 2 bases and the J gene lost 5 bases, with 13 bases spanning the gap. The CDR3 extends over 14 amino acids. The germline CDR1 and CDR2 sequences are SGHRS and YFSETQ. In DNA, the CDR3 is TGCGCCAGCAGCTTTTGGCGAAGCGGGACTGAAGCTTTCTTT. The encoded protein is CASSFWRSGTEAFF.